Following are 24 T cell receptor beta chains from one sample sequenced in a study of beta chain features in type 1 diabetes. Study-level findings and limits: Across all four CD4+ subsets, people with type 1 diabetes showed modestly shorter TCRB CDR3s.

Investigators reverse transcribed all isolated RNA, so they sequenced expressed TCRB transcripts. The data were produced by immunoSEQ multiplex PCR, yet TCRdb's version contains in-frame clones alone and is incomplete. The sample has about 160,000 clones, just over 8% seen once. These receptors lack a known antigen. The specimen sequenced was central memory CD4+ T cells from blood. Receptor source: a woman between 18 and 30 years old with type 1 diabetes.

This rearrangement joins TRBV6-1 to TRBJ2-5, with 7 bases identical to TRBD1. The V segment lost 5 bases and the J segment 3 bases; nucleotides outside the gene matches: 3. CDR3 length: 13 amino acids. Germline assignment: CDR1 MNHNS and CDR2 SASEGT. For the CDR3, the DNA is TGTGCCAGCAGTCAGGGGGTGAAAGAGACCCAGTACTTC. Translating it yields CASSQGVKETQYF.

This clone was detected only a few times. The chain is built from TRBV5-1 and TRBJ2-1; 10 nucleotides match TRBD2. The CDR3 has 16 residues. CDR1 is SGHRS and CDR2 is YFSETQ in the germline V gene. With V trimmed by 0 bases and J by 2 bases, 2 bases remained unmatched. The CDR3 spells CASSLALAGAYNEQFF. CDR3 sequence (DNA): TGCGCCAGCAGCTTGGCCCTAGCGGGGGCCTACAATGAGCAGTTCTTC.

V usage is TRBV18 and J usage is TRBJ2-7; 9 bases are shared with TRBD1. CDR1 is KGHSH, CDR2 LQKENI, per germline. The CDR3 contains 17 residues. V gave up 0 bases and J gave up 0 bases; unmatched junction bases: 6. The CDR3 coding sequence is TGTGCCAGCTCACCACCCCCCGGACAGGGGTCCTCCTACGAGCAGTACTTC. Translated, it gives CASSPPPGQGSSYEQYF.

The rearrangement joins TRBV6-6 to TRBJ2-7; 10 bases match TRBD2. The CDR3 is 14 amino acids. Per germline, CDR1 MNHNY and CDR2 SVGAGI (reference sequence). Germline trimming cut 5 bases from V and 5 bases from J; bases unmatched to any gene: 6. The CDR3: CASSTLAGVDEQYF. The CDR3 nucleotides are TGTGCCAGCAGTACCCTAGCGGGAGTGGACGAGCAGTACTTC.

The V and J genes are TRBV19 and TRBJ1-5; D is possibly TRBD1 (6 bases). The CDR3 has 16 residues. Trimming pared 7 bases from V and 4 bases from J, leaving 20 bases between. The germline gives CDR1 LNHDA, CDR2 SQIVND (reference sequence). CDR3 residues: CASNKSGAGANQPQHF. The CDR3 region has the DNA TGTGCCAGTAACAAGTCGGGCGCAGGGGCGAATCAGCCCCAGCATTTT.

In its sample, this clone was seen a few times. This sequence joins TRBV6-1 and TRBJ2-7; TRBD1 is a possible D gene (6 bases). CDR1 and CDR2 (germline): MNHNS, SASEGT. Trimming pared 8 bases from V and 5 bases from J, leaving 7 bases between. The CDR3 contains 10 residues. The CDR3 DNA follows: TGTGCCAGCGGGGGCGACGAGCAGTACTTC. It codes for CASGGDEQYF.

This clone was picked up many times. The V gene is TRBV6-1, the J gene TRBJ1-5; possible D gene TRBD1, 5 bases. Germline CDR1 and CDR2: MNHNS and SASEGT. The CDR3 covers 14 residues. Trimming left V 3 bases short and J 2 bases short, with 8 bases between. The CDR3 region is CASSDSGGNQPQHF. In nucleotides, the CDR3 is TGTGCCAGCAGTGATTCGGGGGGCAATCAGCCCCAGCATTTT.

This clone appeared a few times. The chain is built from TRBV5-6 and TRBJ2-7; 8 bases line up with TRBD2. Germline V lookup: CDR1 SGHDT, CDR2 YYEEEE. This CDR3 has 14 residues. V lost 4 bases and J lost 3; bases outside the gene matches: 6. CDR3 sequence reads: CASSPGTSDYEQYF. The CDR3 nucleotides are TGTGCCAGCAGCCCCGGGACTAGTGACTACGAGCAGTACTTC.

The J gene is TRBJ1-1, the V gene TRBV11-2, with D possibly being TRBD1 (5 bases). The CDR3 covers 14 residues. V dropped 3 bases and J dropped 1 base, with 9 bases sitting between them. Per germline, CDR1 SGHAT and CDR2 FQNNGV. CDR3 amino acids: CASSLGGGNTEAFF. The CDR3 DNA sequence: TGTGCCAGCAGCTTGGGGGGTGGGAACACTGAAGCTTTCTTT. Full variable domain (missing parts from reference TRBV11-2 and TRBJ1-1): EAGVAQSPRYKIIEKRQSVAFWCNPISGHATLYWYQQILGQGPKLLIQFQNNGVVDDSQLPKDRFSAERLKGVDSTLKIQPAKLEDSAVYLCASSLGGGNTEAFFGQGTRLTVV.

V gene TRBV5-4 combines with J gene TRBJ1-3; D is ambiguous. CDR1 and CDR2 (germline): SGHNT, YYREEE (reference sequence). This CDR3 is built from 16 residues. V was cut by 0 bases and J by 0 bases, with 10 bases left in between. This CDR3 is CASSLDSRYSGNTIYF. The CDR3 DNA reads TGTGCCAGCAGCTTGGACTCCCGTTACTCTGGAAACACCATATATTTT.

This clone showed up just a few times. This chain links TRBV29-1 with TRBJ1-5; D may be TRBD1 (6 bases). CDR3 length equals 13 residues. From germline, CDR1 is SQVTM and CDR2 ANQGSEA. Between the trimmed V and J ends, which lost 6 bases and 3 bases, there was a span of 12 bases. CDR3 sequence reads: CSVVQGSNQPQHF. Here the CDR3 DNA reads TGCAGCGTCGTACAGGGATCCAATCAGCCCCAGCATTTT.

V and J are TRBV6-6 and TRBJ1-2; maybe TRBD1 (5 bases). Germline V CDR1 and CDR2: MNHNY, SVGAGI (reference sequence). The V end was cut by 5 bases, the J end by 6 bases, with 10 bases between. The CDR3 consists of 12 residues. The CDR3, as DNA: TGTGCCAGCAGTCAGGACAAAAATGGCTACACCTTC. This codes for CASSQDKNGYTF.

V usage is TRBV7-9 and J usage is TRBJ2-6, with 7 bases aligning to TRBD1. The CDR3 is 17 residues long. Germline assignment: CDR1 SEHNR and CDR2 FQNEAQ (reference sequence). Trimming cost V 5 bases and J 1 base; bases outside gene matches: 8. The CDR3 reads CASSVRDRGSGANVLTF. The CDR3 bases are TGTGCCAGCAGCGTCCGGGACAGAGGGTCTGGGGCCAACGTCCTGACTTTC.

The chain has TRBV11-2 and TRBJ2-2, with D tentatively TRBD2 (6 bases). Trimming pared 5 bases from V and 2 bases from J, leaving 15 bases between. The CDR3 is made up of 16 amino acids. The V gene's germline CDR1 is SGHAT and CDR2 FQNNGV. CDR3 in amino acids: CASSGGPGTNTGELFF. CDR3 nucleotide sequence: TGTGCCAGCAGCGGAGGACCCGGGACTAACACCGGGGAGCTGTTTTTT.

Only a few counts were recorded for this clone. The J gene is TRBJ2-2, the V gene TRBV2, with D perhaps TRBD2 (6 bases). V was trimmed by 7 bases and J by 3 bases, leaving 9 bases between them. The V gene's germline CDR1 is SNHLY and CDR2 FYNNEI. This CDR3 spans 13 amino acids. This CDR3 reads CASIGGYTGELFF. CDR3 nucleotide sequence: TGTGCCAGCATCGGGGGATACACCGGGGAGCTGTTTTTT.

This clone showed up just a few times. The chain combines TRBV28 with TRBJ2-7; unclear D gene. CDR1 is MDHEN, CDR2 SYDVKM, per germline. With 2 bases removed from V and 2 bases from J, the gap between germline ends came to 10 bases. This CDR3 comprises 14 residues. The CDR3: CASSLARRPYEQYF. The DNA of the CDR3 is TGTGCCAGCAGTTTAGCCAGGCGCCCCTACGAGCAGTACTTC.

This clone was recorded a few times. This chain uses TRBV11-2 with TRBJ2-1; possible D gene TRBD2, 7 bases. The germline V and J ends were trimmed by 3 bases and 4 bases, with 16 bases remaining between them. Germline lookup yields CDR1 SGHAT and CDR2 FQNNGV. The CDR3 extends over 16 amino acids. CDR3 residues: CASSFAGGGHYNEQFF. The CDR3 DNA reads TGTGCCAGCAGCTTTGCGGGCGGGGGACATTACAATGAGCAGTTCTTC.

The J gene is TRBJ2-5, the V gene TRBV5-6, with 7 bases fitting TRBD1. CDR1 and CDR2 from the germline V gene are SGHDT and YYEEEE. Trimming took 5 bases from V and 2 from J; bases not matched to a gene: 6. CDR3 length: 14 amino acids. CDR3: CASSHTGVQETQYF. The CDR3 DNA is TGTGCCAGCAGTCACACAGGGGTTCAAGAGACCCAGTACTTC.

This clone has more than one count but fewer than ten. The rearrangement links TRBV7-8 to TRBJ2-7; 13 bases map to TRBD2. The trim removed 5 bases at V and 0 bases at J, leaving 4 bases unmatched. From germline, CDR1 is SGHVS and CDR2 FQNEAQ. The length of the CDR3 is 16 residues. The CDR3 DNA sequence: TGTGCCAGCAGCACGCGGACTAGCGGGAGCTCCTACGAGCAGTACTTC. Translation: CASSTRTSGSSYEQYF.

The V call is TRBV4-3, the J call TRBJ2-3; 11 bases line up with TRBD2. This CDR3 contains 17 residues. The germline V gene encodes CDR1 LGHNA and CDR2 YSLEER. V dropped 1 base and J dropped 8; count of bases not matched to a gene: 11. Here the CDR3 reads CASSQALGTSGRVTQYF. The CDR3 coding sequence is TGCGCCAGCAGCCAAGCCCTCGGGACTAGCGGCCGCGTTACGCAGTATTTT.

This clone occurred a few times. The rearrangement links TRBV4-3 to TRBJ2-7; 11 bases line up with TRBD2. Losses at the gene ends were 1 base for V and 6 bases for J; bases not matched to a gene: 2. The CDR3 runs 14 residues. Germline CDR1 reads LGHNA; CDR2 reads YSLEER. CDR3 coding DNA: TGCGCCAGCAGCCAAGCGCTAGCGGGAGGCGAGCAGTACTTC. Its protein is CASSQALAGGEQYF.

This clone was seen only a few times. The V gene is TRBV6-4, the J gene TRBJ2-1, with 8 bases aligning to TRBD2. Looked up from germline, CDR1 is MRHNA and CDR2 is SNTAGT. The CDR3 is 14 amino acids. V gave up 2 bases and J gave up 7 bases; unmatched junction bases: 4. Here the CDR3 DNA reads TGTGCCAGCAGTGACCCCGGGGGGGATAATGAGCAGTTCTTC. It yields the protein CASSDPGGDNEQFF.

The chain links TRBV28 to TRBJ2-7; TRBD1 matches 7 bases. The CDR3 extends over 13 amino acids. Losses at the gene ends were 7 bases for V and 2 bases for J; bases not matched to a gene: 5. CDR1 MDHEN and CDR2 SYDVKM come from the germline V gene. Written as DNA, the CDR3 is TGTGCCAGCACCAGCGGACAGGCCTACGAGCAGTACTTC. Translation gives CASTSGQAYEQYF.

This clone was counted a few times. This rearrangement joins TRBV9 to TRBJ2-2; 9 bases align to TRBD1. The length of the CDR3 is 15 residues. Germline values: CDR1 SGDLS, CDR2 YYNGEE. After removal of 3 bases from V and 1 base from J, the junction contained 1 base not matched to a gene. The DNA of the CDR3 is TGTGCCAGCAGCGGGGGACAGGGGAACACCGGGGAGCTGTTTTTT. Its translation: CASSGGQGNTGELFF.